The 17 T cell receptor beta chains below all came from one sample that was sequenced in a study of cytotoxic CD8 clonotypes in ibrutinib-treated CLL. This table comes from immunoSEQ multiplex PCR, and its TCRdb copy is limited to in-frame clones, with some not included. This table has around 310,000 clones, 80% appearing once. Sequences were derived from PBMCs, sampled before ibrutinib treatment. Receptors originate from a human donor with chronic lymphocytic leukemia.

The CDR3 loop reads CASSFDREETQYF. The CDR3, as DNA: TGTGCCAGCAGCTTTGACAGGGAAGAGACCCAGTACTTC. The V call is TRBV5-4, the J call TRBJ2-5; 7 positions match TRBD1. The germline V gene encodes CDR1 SGHNT and CDR2 YYREEE (reference sequence). The CDR3 loop spans 13 amino acids. Germline trimming cut 2 bases from V and 3 bases from J; bases unmatched to any gene: 1.

This sequence joins TRBV27 and TRBJ2-1; no firm D call. Trimming removed 8 bases at V and 8 bases at J, with 19 bases between. The CDR3 runs 14 residues. The V gene's germline CDR1 is MNHEY and CDR2 SMNVEV (reference sequence). CDR3 nucleotides: TGTGCCAGCTCCCCAAGTCCGGGTGGCGATGAGCAGTTCTTC. Protein product: CASSPSPGGDEQFF.

As DNA, the CDR3 is TGTGCCAGCAGCGGGATAATTATCTATGGCTACACCTTC. Translated, it gives CASSGIIIYGYTF. The rearrangement links TRBV9 to TRBJ1-2; D remains ambiguous. Trimming shortened V by 3 bases and J by 4 bases, and 10 bases separated the two germline ends. The CDR3 length is 13 residues. Per germline, CDR1 SGDLS and CDR2 YYNGEE. The complete variable domain, with remaining parts taken from reference TRBV9 and TRBJ1-2, reads DSGVTQTPKHLITATGQRVTLRCSPRSGDLSVYWYQQSLDQGLQFLIQYYNGEERAKGNILERFSAQQFPDLHSELNLSSLELGDSALYFCASSGIIIYGYTFGSGTRLTVV.

The DNA for the CDR3 is TGCGCCAGCAGCGAGGGACTAGCGGGCGAGACCCAGTACTTC. This codes for CASSEGLAGETQYF. The gene calls are TRBV5-1 and TRBJ2-5; 12 bases map to TRBD2. With V trimmed by 4 bases and J by 5 bases, 3 bases remained unmatched. Germline CDR1 SGHRS, CDR2 YFSETQ. The CDR3 runs to 14 residues. Filled out from reference TRBV5-1 and TRBJ2-5, the complete variable domain reads KAGVTQTPRYLIKTRGQQVTLSCSPISGHRSVSWYQQTPGQGLQFLFEYFSETQRNKGNFPGRFSGRQFSNSRSEMNVSTLELGDSALYLCASSEGLAGETQYFGPGTRLLVL.

In this sample, this clone turned up once. This chain links TRBV5-1 with TRBJ2-7, with TRBD2 matching 11 bases. J gave up 2 bases and V 4 bases, and 8 bases lay outside the gene matches. Germline V gene lookup returns CDR1 SGHRS and CDR2 YFSETQ. This CDR3 is built from 16 residues. For the CDR3, the DNA is TGCGCCAGCAGCCCACGCACTAGCGGGAGCACCTACGAGCAGTACTTC. Translating it yields CASSPRTSGSTYEQYF.

This chain joins TRBV18 and TRBJ1-4; 11 nucleotides line up with TRBD1. Germline V gives CDR1 KGHSH, CDR2 LQKENI. The CDR3 length is 15 residues. Losses at the gene ends were 5 bases for V and 4 bases for J; bases not matched to a gene: 3. The CDR3 sequence: CASSTGTGGNEKLFF. The CDR3 DNA reads TGTGCCAGCTCAACGGGGACAGGGGGTAATGAAAAACTGTTTTTT. The variable domain in full, completed from reference TRBV18 and TRBJ1-4, reads NAGVMQNPRHLVRRRGQEARLRCSPMKGHSHVYWYRQLPEEGLKFMVYLQKENIIDESGMPKERFSAEFPKEGPSILRIQQVVRGDSAAYFCASSTGTGGNEKLFFGSGTQLSVL.

This chain uses TRBV5-1 with TRBJ2-5, with TRBD1 matching over 9 bases. V lost 4 bases to trimming and J lost 3 bases; unmatched junction nucleotides: 4. Germline CDR1 is SGHRS and CDR2 is YFSETQ. The CDR3 extends over 14 amino acids. The CDR3 DNA reads as TGCGCCAGCAGCAGACAGGGGGGAGAAGAGACCCAGTACTTC. Protein product: CASSRQGGEETQYF.

The chain is built from TRBV30 and TRBJ1-1; D remains ambiguous. The germline CDR1 and CDR2 sequences are GTSNPN and SVGIG (reference sequence). This CDR3 is 15 amino acids long. The germline V and J ends were trimmed by 0 bases and 1 base, with 12 bases remaining between them. The DNA for the CDR3 is TGTGCCTGGAGTGTACGTCGCTCTGGGAACACTGAAGCTTTCTTT. It codes for CAWSVRRSGNTEAFF.

This rearrangement joins TRBV7-9 to TRBJ1-3; the match to TRBD1 covers 9 bases. This CDR3 region has 15 residues. Germline loops: CDR1 SEHNR, CDR2 FQNEAQ (reference sequence). Losses at the gene ends were 6 bases for V and 4 bases for J; bases not matched to a gene: 7. CDR3 protein: CASSRTGGWGNTIYF. CDR3 bases: TGTGCCAGCAGTCGCACAGGGGGCTGGGGAAACACCATATATTTT. Full variable domain (remainder filled in from reference TRBV7-9 and TRBJ1-3): DTGVSQNPRHKITKRGQNVTFRCDPISEHNRLYWYRQTLGQGPEFLTYFQNEAQLEKSRLLSDRFSAERPKGSFSTLEIQRTEQGDSAMYLCASSRTGGWGNTIYFGEGSWLTVV.

The CDR3 loop is CSVIQGFGTEAFF. The DNA for the CDR3 is TGCAGCGTAATACAGGGATTTGGGACTGAAGCTTTCTTT. The rearrangement links TRBV29-1 to TRBJ1-1, with D possibly being TRBD1 (6 bases). The CDR3 has 13 residues. The germline V and J ends were trimmed by 6 bases and 5 bases, with 16 bases remaining between them. Germline loops: CDR1 SQVTM, CDR2 ANQGSEA.

This rearrangement joins TRBV27 to TRBJ2-1; 7 bases are shared with TRBD2. Germline values: CDR1 MNHEY, CDR2 SMNVEV (reference sequence). The CDR3 spans 15 residues. J gave up 8 bases and V 5 bases, and 12 bases lay outside the gene matches. CDR3 in DNA: TGTGCCAGCAGTCTACGACTAGCTTCTTTGGATGAGCAGTTCTTC. Translation: CASSLRLASLDEQFF.

J is TRBJ1-1 and V is TRBV2, with no clear D. Germline V gene sequence: CDR1 SNHLY, CDR2 FYNNEI. V gave up 6 bases and J gave up 0 bases, with 8 bases separating them. The CDR3 has 13 residues. CDR3 residues: CASRERVNTEAFF. CDR3 bases: TGTGCCAGCAGAGAAAGGGTGAACACTGAAGCTTTCTTT. Variable domain in full (rest from reference TRBV2 and TRBJ1-1): EPEVTQTPSHQVTQMGQEVILRCVPISNHLYFYWYRQILGQKVEFLVSFYNNEISEKSEIFDDQFSVERPDGSNFTLKIRSTKLEDSAMYFCASRERVNTEAFFGQGTRLTVV.

The V call is TRBV18, the J call TRBJ2-5, with TRBD2 identical over 8 bases. This CDR3 region has 17 residues. Germline lookup yields CDR1 KGHSH and CDR2 LQKENI. V lost 3 bases and J lost 2; bases outside the gene matches: 11. The CDR3 loop reads CASSPDWREVLQETQYF. As DNA, the CDR3 is TGTGCCAGCTCACCTGATTGGCGGGAGGTTTTACAAGAGACCCAGTACTTC.

The chain carries TRBV4-1 and TRBJ1-2; unclear D gene. The CDR3 runs 12 residues. V shed 9 bases and J shed 4 bases, with 12 bases lying between them. Germline-derived CDR1 and CDR2 are MGHRA and YSYEKL. The CDR3 bases are TGCGCCAGTCAAGGTCAGCGCTATGGCTACACCTTC. This sequence encodes CASQGQRYGYTF.

V gene TRBV30 combines with J gene TRBJ1-3; 8 bases agree with TRBD1. The V and J ends lost 3 bases and 14 bases, in that order; junction bases with no gene match: 6. Germline assignment: CDR1 GTSNPN and CDR2 SVGIG (reference sequence). The CDR3 has 11 amino acids. CDR3 DNA: TGTGCCTGGAGCGGGACAGGACTAGTATATTTT. It yields the protein CAWSGTGLVYF.

The chain is built from TRBV15 and TRBJ2-7; D gene unclear. The CDR3 contains 15 residues. The V end was cut by 1 base, the J end by 3 bases, with 13 bases between. The germline CDR1 and CDR2 sequences are LNHNV and YYDKDF (reference sequence). The CDR3 DNA is TGTGCCACCAGCAGAGGGACCAGCGCAAACTACGAGCAGTACTTC. This codes for CATSRGTSANYEQYF.

This rearrangement joins TRBV7-9 to TRBJ1-5, with D perhaps matching TRBD1 (6 bases). The V end lost 4 bases, the J end lost 1 base, and 11 bases lay between the germline ends. Germline CDR1 SEHNR, CDR2 FQNEAQ (reference sequence). The CDR3 consists of 15 residues. The CDR3 DNA follows: TGTGCCAGCAGCTCAACAGGGATCAGCAATCAGCCCCAGCATTTT. Residues: CASSSTGISNQPQHF.